This section outlines one T cell receptor (beta chain) sequence together with its context. Its target antigen remains unknown. Per-base quality was not reported, and no clone a single base away is much larger than it. Healthy HIV-negative adults with no recently reported acute infections or vaccinations were included as donors. Every donor was a Caucasian adult living in Nashville, Tennessee, USA. The CD8 memory samples were a combination of magnetically selected CD45RO+ cells and CCR7-negative CD45RA+ effector memory (TemRA) cells. After blood collection by leukapheresis, PBMCs were isolated using Ficoll-Histopaque density gradient centrifugation and then cryopreserved in the vapor phase of liquid nitrogen. Analytical flow cytometry was used to check the purity and quantity of each magnetically sorted T cell population. Genomic DNA was isolated from each sorted fraction and quantified by UV absorbance on a Nanodrop 2000c.

Looking up the germline V gene yields CDR1 SGDLS and CDR2 YYNGEE. Ends trimmed: V by 4 bases, J by 7 bases; bases unmatched to a gene: 8. The CDR3 goes from the cysteine to the phenylalanine over 14 residues. The retained sequence is limited to the CDR3, 42 bases, with the frame set at the first base. The source of the sample is a study of shared clonotypes between healthy human individuals (dated by TCRdb to between 2020 and 2021). At the level of the whole study: A couple of women and a few men aged 18 to 49 years were included in the cohort. Per donor, three plates each were used for CD4 naive and CD4 memory, two for CD8 naive, and one for CD8 memory. To estimate repertoire size and how much clonotype sharing occurs between individuals, the study deeply sequenced the blood TCR repertoires of five healthy adults. To increase sequencing depth and limit assay-specific biases, different laboratories used diverse techniques to prepare libraries and sequence TCR repertoires. Per donor, leukapheresis produced somewhere between about 0.85 and 10 billion PBMCs.

Using the deep immunoSEQ assay, TCR CDR3 regions were amplified from genomic DNA by multiplex PCR. Extracted genomic DNA from each cell subset was spread evenly across all wells of several immunoSEQ 96-well plates, with each plate serving as a replicate. For sorted subsets, each replicate PCR was loaded with around 220 ng genomic DNA, equivalent to 30,000 or so T cell genomes. Purified libraries were quantified with a Qubit 3.0 fluorometer, sized on a Bioanalyzer 2100, and re-quantified with the KAPA Library Quantification kit. Each immunoSEQ 96-well plate was sequenced on its own single-read 150-cycle Illumina NextSeq 550 flow cell. As for the authors' bioinformatics: Because only junctional sequences without quality scores were contained in the immunoSEQ output, filtering matching that applied to full-length reads could not be performed. To assign V/J genes and CDR3, sequences were annotated against IMGT germline references using PyIR, a Python wrapper for IgBLAST v1.9. Reads were filtered out if the reads had weak V/J assignments (E-value above 1e-6), no CDR3, stop codons, out-of-frame junctions, or ambiguous translated residues. V3J clonotypes were defined by identical inferred V gene, J gene, and CDR3 amino acid sequence. Percentage overlap between repertoires was computed as shared unique clonotypes divided by the size of the smaller repertoire. Three approaches were used to assess repertoire richness: RTK rarefaction, the Chao1 estimator, and Recon v2.1 estimates of unobserved clonotypes. Generation probabilities for all TCRbeta clonotypes obtained by the gDNA method from a handful of donors were computed using OLGA. Not all clones reach the TCRdb copy of this immuneACCESS table, which keeps in-frame sequences only. Checked studies attribute under half of the gap to unresolved V genes and leave the rest unexplained. That table furnishes V, J and clone size, whereas the DNA furnished D and trimming. Counted in this sample were approximately 100,000 clones; over 65% of them appeared once. The top ten clonotypes cover roughly a quarter of the sample.

What the study reported, not specific to this receptor: Naive subsets generally had larger estimated clonotype richness than memory subsets. Pairwise subsampling led to the expectation that sequencing depth would affect the degree of clonotype sharing among donors. Sampling was limited to blood, and TCR repertoires in tissue likely differ from TCR repertoires in blood. Because the study included a small number of donors, the genetic and exposure-history diversity represented was limited. Incomplete sequencing was indicated by rarefaction of sorted-subset datasets, despite the large sequencing depth. Sharing across a handful of donors was observed for about 5% of naive CD4, over 3% of naive CD8, about 2.3% of memory CD4, and over 0.3% of memory CD8 clonotypes. Higher generation probabilities were observed for clonotypes shared by all four sorted-subset donors than for non-shared clonotypes.

The sequencing sample was made of memory CD8+ T cells sorted from blood. According to the study, the label for this sample's cell subset or site signals: CD45RO+ cells pooled with CCR7-negative TemRA cells. The receptor chain draws on TRBV9 and TRBJ2-7; TRBD2 lines up with 10 middle nucleotides. The clonotype comes from a woman younger than 45 in good health. The CDR3 region has the sequence CASSPGLAVREQYF. The DNA sequence is as follows: TGTGCCAGCAGCCCCGGACTAGCGGTTCGGGAGCAGTACTTC.